This T cell receptor (beta chain) appears in the sequencing data of a study of breast tumors, draining lymph nodes, adjacent tissues (dated by TCRdb to the mid-2010s). With regard to the full study: In breast cancer patients, the study compared the TCR beta repertoires of tumor, adjacent nontumor tissue and axillary lymph nodes. The study was designed to assess the relationships and possible T-cell exchange between tumor, surrounding tissue and draining lymph node repertoires in human breast cancer. The paper's findings and limits, for the study overall: Tumor and nontumor tissue repertoires were significantly more similar in luminal-like than in basal-like breast cancer. Tumors showed preferential V and J gene usage, and their T-cell repertoire diversity fell below that of lymph nodes yet above that of nontumor tissue. The data were considered consistent with most tumor T cells being derived from the lymph node and subsequently expanding within tumor tissue. The conclusion that tumor T cells originate in lymph nodes was framed as consistent with a hypothesis rather than directly demonstrated.

The data were produced on an Illumina HiSeq 2000. Multiplex PCR amplification was used to generate the TCR beta chain libraries. The amplified TCR beta chain products were analyzed by high-throughput sequencing. TCRdb passed the public sequencing reads through fastp at Q25 and MiXCR, retaining productive beta sequences. Each entry merges the rows of one CDR3 protein and shows their most common DNA and genes. The sample yields 65,000 to 80,000 distinct CDR3 sequences; roughly 20% were counted once. The ten largest clones take up 2% to 3% of the sample. A word on this clonotype: The specificity of this receptor is unknown. An end of the junction does not agree with germline; a read error may underlie this.

The CDR3 holds 15 amino acids from the cysteine to the phenylalanine. The kept DNA is CDR3 alone, 45 bases in frame from the first base. From the germline V gene (reference sequence), CDR1 is LNHDA and CDR2 is SQIVND. Lymph node samples came from the axillary draining lymph nodes of breast cancer patients. The chain uses TRBV19 and TRBJ1-4; a tentative D match to TRBD1 spans 6 bases. Sequencing was done on a sample of axillary lymph node tissue. This TCR was sampled from a female donor with breast cancer. Some clones in this sample may be carry-over from other donors' samples. CDR3 loop: CASSYRVGTNEKLLF. The DNA reads as follows: TGTGCCAGTAGTTACAGGGTTGGTACTAATGAAAAACTGCTTTTT.